This T cell receptor (beta chain) appears in the sequencing data of a study of molecular identifiers for immune sequencing clone quantification. V lost 3 bases, J lost 6 bases, and 18 bases lay in between. CDR1 MDHEN and CDR2 SYDVKM come from the germline V gene. The length of the CDR3 is 15 residues. This clonotype showed up just a few times. TCRdb recomputed calls from the PCR reads with MiXCR, one row per CDR3 protein. The sample contains about 330,000 distinct CDR3 sequences, about a quarter of which appear only once. The sequence was collected from a human donor in good health. Some libraries in this study had Jurkat cell RNA spiked in. The rearrangement joins TRBV28 to TRBJ2-7; TRBD1 is a possible D gene (5 bases). Sequenced material: naive CD8+ T cells from blood, with Jurkat cell RNA spiked in. Subset indicated: FACS-sorted CD8+CD4-CCR7+CD45RA+ naive T cells. The CDR3 reads CASSFRGQNSGEQYF. CDR3 DNA: TGTGCCAGCAGTTTTCGCGGACAAAATTCCGGCGAGCAGTACTTC.